Shown below are 5 T cell receptor beta chains from a single sample sequenced in a study of cytomegalovirus exposure and HLA in healthy donors. Method: immunoSEQ multiplex PCR; TCRdb's copy keeps in-frame clones and lacks some. This table has 90,000 or so clones, around 84% appearing once. Sequencing was done on a sample of PBMCs. These receptors were obtained from a man aged 18 to 29 in good health and CMV-seropositive.

This clone has a single count. The rearrangement links TRBV5-6 to TRBJ1-1, with 7 positions matching TRBD1. The CDR3 consists of 16 residues. The V gene's germline CDR1 is SGHDT and CDR2 YYEEEE. J gave up 0 bases and V 2 bases, and 7 bases lay outside the gene matches. The CDR3 spells CASSLGTAIMNTEAFF. In DNA form, the CDR3 reads TGTGCCAGCAGCTTAGGGACAGCGATCATGAACACTGAAGCTTTCTTT.

The V and J genes are TRBV10-3 and TRBJ2-3, with 7 bases identical to TRBD1. V trimming: 7 bases; J trimming: 0 bases; junction bases outside the gene matches: 4. This CDR3 contains 14 residues. CDR1 ENHRY and CDR2 SYGVKD come from the germline V gene. This chain's CDR3 is CAITQDRSTDTQYF. In DNA form, the CDR3 reads TGTGCCATCACCCAGGACAGGAGCACAGATACGCAGTATTTT.

The V call is TRBV6-1, the J call TRBJ2-1; 10 bases align to TRBD2. The germline CDR1 and CDR2 sequences are MNHNS and SASEGT. CDR3 length equals 13 residues. V shed 5 bases, J shed 10 bases, and the junction held 5 bases outside the gene matches. The CDR3 region is CASSRGLAEEQFF. The CDR3 nucleotides read TGTGCCAGCAGTCGCGGACTAGCGGAAGAGCAGTTCTTC.

This clone was counted only a few times. The J gene is TRBJ2-6, the V gene TRBV29-1; possibly TRBD2 for D (5 bases). The CDR3 consists of 17 residues. The V gene's germline CDR1 is SQVTM and CDR2 ANQGSEA. The germline V and J ends were trimmed by 6 bases and 0 bases, with 18 bases remaining between them. DNA for the CDR3: TGCAGCGTCGACTACCCTCCTTCGGACTCTGGGGCCAACGTCCTGACTTTC. This gives the protein CSVDYPPSDSGANVLTF.

The chain combines TRBV13 with TRBJ2-1; 7 nucleotides agree with TRBD2. This CDR3 has 15 amino acids. V trimming: 2 bases; J trimming: 5 bases; junction bases outside the gene matches: 6. CDR1 and CDR2 from the germline V gene are PRHDT and FYEKMQ (reference sequence). CDR3 sequence reads: CASSLSLAAHNEQFF. The DNA of the CDR3 is TGTGCCAGCAGCTTATCCCTAGCGGCCCACAATGAGCAGTTCTTC.